Each of the 18 T cell receptor beta chains below was sequenced from the same sample in a study of T cells after yellow fever vaccination. TCRdb re-called the 5' RACE reads through MiXCR, storing one row per CDR3 protein. This table holds some 120,000 distinct CDR3 sequences, about 15% found once. The sample consisted of CD8+ T cells sorted from PBMCs, taken 5 days after the yellow fever booster vaccination. The receptors were gathered from a man in his late teens or twenties who received the YFV17D yellow fever vaccine.

The chain has TRBV9 and TRBJ2-5; 9 nucleotides align to TRBD1. CDR1 SGDLS and CDR2 YYNGEE come from the germline V gene. The J segment lost 4 bases and the V segment lost 0 bases, leaving 4 bases of the junction unmatched. This CDR3 contains 15 residues. The CDR3 DNA reads TGTGCCAGCAGCGTAGGCGGGACAGGGCGAGAGACCCAGTACTTC. Its protein product is CASSVGGTGRETQYF.

This clonotype showed up just a few times. This rearrangement joins TRBV20-1 to TRBJ2-5; 8 positions match TRBD2. V trimming: 0 bases; J trimming: 7 bases; junction bases outside the gene matches: 10. CDR1 and CDR2 (germline): DFQATT, SNEGSKA (reference sequence). The CDR3 sequence is 15 residues long. The CDR3 loop reads CSARDTGGVWPTQYF. CDR3 in DNA: TGCAGTGCTAGAGATACGGGGGGGGTGTGGCCGACCCAGTACTTC.

The sample holds a few counts of this clonotype. The gene calls are TRBV11-2 and TRBJ2-5, with TRBD2 matching 9 bases. V shed 5 bases and J 5 bases; nucleotides not matched to a gene: 12. The germline V gene encodes CDR1 SGHAT and CDR2 FQNNGV. The length of the CDR3 is 16 residues. CDR3: CASSHGRRGGSETQYF. Written as DNA, the CDR3 is TGTGCCAGCAGCCATGGCCGGCGGGGGGGATCGGAGACCCAGTACTTC.

This clonotype was seen more than once but under ten times. The V gene is TRBV27, the J gene TRBJ2-6; D gene ambiguous. V shed 3 bases and J shed 2 bases, with 2 bases lying between them. CDR1 is MNHEY and CDR2 is SMNVEV in the germline V gene (reference sequence). This CDR3 has 13 amino acids. CDR3 region: CASSFAGANVLTF. CDR3 nucleotide sequence: TGTGCCAGCAGTTTCGCTGGGGCCAACGTCCTGACTTTC.

In this sample, this clonotype turned up many times. The V call is TRBV7-6, the J call TRBJ2-7; tentative D call: TRBD2 (5 bases). The CDR3 spans 14 residues. V was clipped by 1 base and J by 0 bases, with 7 bases between them. CDR1 SGHVS and CDR2 FNYEAQ come from the germline V gene. CDR3 loop: CASSLGGISYEQYF. DNA for the CDR3: TGTGCCAGCAGCTTAGGAGGGATCTCCTACGAGCAGTACTTC.

This clonotype was seen once. The V gene is TRBV12-3 or TRBV12-4, the J gene TRBJ1-1; D unresolved. The ends were cut back, 5 bases at V and 6 bases at J, with 13 bases in the middle. The CDR3 has 13 amino acids. The CDR3 DNA sequence: TGTGCCAGCAGTCTTGGGTCCGGGCCTGAAGCTTTCTTT. Its protein is CASSLGSGPEAFF.

J is TRBJ2-1 and V is TRBV2; 11 bases agree with TRBD2. Germline loops: CDR1 SNHLY, CDR2 FYNNEI. V lost 7 bases and J lost 7; bases outside the gene matches: 9. The CDR3 runs 15 residues. The CDR3 nucleotides are TGTGCCAGCACCCCGGGGACTAGCGGTTTGAATGAGCAGTTCTTC. Residues: CASTPGTSGLNEQFF.

This clonotype was observed a handful of times. The gene calls are TRBV5-1 and TRBJ2-7; TRBD2 is a possible D gene (5 bases). The germline CDR1 and CDR2 sequences are SGHRS and YFSETQ. The CDR3 runs to 13 residues. Trimming removed 4 bases from V and 5 bases from J, with 13 bases in between. This CDR3 is CASSGGRRDEQYF. The CDR3 coding sequence is TGCGCCAGCAGCGGCGGGCGTCGGGACGAGCAGTACTTC. Complete variable domain (other parts from reference TRBV5-1 and TRBJ2-7): KAGVTQTPRYLIKTRGQQVTLSCSPISGHRSVSWYQQTPGQGLQFLFEYFSETQRNKGNFPGRFSGRQFSNSRSEMNVSTLELGDSALYLCASSGGRRDEQYFGPGTRLTVT.

This clonotype was detected a few times. The chain carries TRBV5-6 and TRBJ1-2; D might be TRBD1 (5 bases). Deletions cut 2 bases from V and 6 bases from J, with 20 bases between. The length of the CDR3 is 16 residues. Per the germline V gene, CDR1 is SGHDT and CDR2 is YYEEEE. The CDR3 DNA follows: TGTGCCAGCAGCTTTTTTCTCCGGGTAAAAGGGGATGGCTACACCTTC. Amino acid sequence: CASSFFLRVKGDGYTF.

This clonotype was seen only a few times. This chain connects TRBV6-6 to TRBJ1-1, with a weak D call TRBD1 (5 bases). The CDR3 sequence is 11 residues long. The V gene lost 7 bases and the J gene lost 8 bases, with 11 bases spanning the gap. Germline V gene lookup returns CDR1 MNHNY and CDR2 SVGAGI (reference sequence). As DNA, the CDR3 is TGTGCCAGCACCCACGGGGGGGAAGCTTTCTTT. It codes for CASTHGGEAFF.

This clonotype was observed many times. This sequence joins TRBV11-2 and TRBJ2-1; a possible D gene is TRBD2 (5 bases). Germline CDR1 and CDR2: SGHAT and FQNNGV. V lost 3 bases to trimming and J lost 0 bases, with 9 bases between them. The CDR3 has 15 amino acids. This chain's CDR3 is CASSLEVSSYNEQFF. The CDR3 region has the DNA TGTGCCAGCAGCTTGGAGGTGAGCTCCTACAATGAGCAGTTCTTC.

This clonotype was found a few times. The V call is TRBV6-1, the J call TRBJ2-1; TRBD1 is a possible D gene (5 bases). This CDR3 has 12 residues. Trimming took off 11 bases at V and 12 bases at J, with 20 bases between the two ends. Germline V gene sequence: CDR1 MNHNS, CDR2 SASEGT. The CDR3 region is CAGSPGYGVQFF. The DNA of the CDR3 is TGTGCCGGCTCCCCAGGGTACGGTGTGCAGTTCTTC.

This clonotype was seen only a few times. This rearrangement joins TRBV10-2 to TRBJ2-7, with a possible D match to TRBD2 (6 bases). V lost 7 bases, J lost 7 bases, and 26 bases lay in between. This CDR3 region has 16 residues. The V gene's germline CDR1 is WSHSY and CDR2 SAAADI. The chain's CDR3 is CASTPSPGTAPPEQYV. CDR3 DNA: TGCGCCAGCACTCCTTCCCCGGGGACTGCCCCCCCGGAGCAGTACGTC.

This clonotype was seen more than once but under ten times. The rearrangement joins TRBV4-3 to TRBJ2-3, with D perhaps matching TRBD2 (5 bases). Between the trimmed V and J ends, which lost 1 base and 5 bases, there was a span of 10 bases. CDR1 is LGHNA, CDR2 YSLEER, per germline. This CDR3 comprises 14 residues. The CDR3 nucleotides read TGCGCCAGCAGCCAAGTAAGCGGTGGAGATACGCAGTATTTT. Its protein product is CASSQVSGGDTQYF.

This chain joins TRBV7-9 and TRBJ2-5; unclear D gene. Per germline, CDR1 SEHNR and CDR2 FQNEAQ (reference sequence). V was cut by 5 bases and J by 2 bases, with 21 bases left in between. This CDR3 contains 17 residues. Here the CDR3 DNA reads TGTGCCAGCAGCCCCCGATTCGGGCTGCCGAGACAAGAGACCCAGTACTTC. Amino acid sequence: CASSPRFGLPRQETQYF.

This clonotype was seen at least ten times. This chain's CDR3 is CSVGGGPTGELFF. DNA of the CDR3: TGCAGCGTTGGGGGGGGTCCCACCGGGGAGCTGTTTTTT. J is TRBJ2-2 and V is TRBV29-1, with TRBD2 matching 7 bases. The CDR3 is 13 amino acids. Germline values: CDR1 SQVTM, CDR2 ANQGSEA. Trimming took 4 bases from V and 4 from J; bases not matched to a gene: 3.

V is TRBV6-5 and J is TRBJ2-1; D gene ambiguous. The V end was cut by 8 bases, the J end by 4 bases, with 6 bases between. This CDR3 spans 11 amino acids. Per germline, CDR1 MNHEY and CDR2 SVGAGI. CDR3 residues: CASFNYNEQFF. Here the CDR3 DNA reads TGTGCCAGCTTCAATTACAATGAGCAGTTCTTC.

The chain combines TRBV6-6 with TRBJ2-7; 7 positions match TRBD1. The CDR3 contains 13 residues. With V trimmed by 7 bases and J by 4 bases, 7 bases remained unmatched. Germline-derived CDR1 and CDR2 are MNHNY and SVGAGI (reference sequence). The CDR3 DNA reads as TGTGCCAGCAAACAAGGGACAGTATACGAGCAGTACGTC. Translated: CASKQGTVYEQYV.